This entry lists 23 T cell receptor beta chains sequenced from one sample in a study of regulatory T cells in long-lasting Graves disease. The time point was: persistent/refractory GD, antithyroid drugs over 5 years with positive TRAb. The TCR library was made from RNA that had been extracted from PBMCs in TRIzol. According to the study, TCR beta libraries were built with iRepertoire HTBI primers and CDR3-region Arm-PCR. One entry per CDR3 protein, called by TCRdb with MiXCR from the multiplex PCR reads. The sample lists about 470,000 distinct CDR3 sequences, about a fifth occurring once. The material sequenced was peripheral blood mononuclear cells (PBMCs), taken when the disease was refractory, from a patient treated with antithyroid drugs. These receptor sequences come from a female donor with Graves disease.

To note about this clonotype: A much more abundant neighbour one base away suggests this may be a read error. The chain carries TRBV28 and TRBJ2-1, with D possibly matching TRBD1 (6 bases). CDR3 length: 13 residues. Germline assignment: CDR1 MDHEN and CDR2 SYDVKM. The V and J ends lost 5 bases and 10 bases respectively, with 15 bases between them. The CDR3 loop is CASSLPTGQEQFF. The CDR3 nucleotides are TGTGCCAGCAGTCTACCGACAGGTCAAGAGCAGTTCTTC.

The V gene is TRBV7-6, the J gene TRBJ2-7; 7 bases match TRBD2. Germline CDR1 reads SGHVS; CDR2 reads FNYEAQ. The CDR3 is 15 residues long. V shed 3 bases and J 2 bases; nucleotides not matched to a gene: 7. CDR3 amino acids: CASSLGGTDTYEQYF. The CDR3 nucleotides read TGTGCCAGCAGCTTGGGGGGGACCGATACCTACGAGCAGTACTTC.

This clonotype was seen repeatedly, ten times or more. The chain is built from TRBV29-1 and TRBJ2-7; D is perhaps TRBD2 (5 bases). Germline CDR1 and CDR2: SQVTM and ANQGSEA. V was clipped by 7 bases and J by 6 bases, with 16 bases between them. The CDR3 is 12 residues long. CDR3 sequence: CSGGSAGGEQYF. CDR3 DNA sequence: TGCAGCGGTGGAAGCGCGGGCGGCGAGCAGTACTTC.

This clonotype was detected many times. The chain carries TRBV11-2 and TRBJ2-5; D remains unclear. The V end was cut by 2 bases, the J end by 3 bases, with 10 bases between. This CDR3 contains 14 residues. CDR1 is SGHAT and CDR2 is FQNNGV in the germline V gene. The chain's CDR3 is CASSLYTSKETQYF. CDR3 DNA sequence: TGTGCCAGCAGCTTATATACTTCGAAAGAGACCCAGTACTTC. Based on the CDR3 plus reference TRBV11-2 and TRBJ2-5, the full variable domain is EAGVAQSPRYKIIEKRQSVAFWCNPISGHATLYWYQQILGQGPKLLIQFQNNGVVDDSQLPKDRFSAERLKGVDSTLKIQPAKLEDSAVYLCASSLYTSKETQYFGPGTRLLVL.

This clonotype was picked up a small number of times. This chain uses TRBV20-1 with TRBJ2-7, with 9 bases matching TRBD2. The CDR3 covers 17 residues. J gave up 4 bases and V 0 bases, and 13 bases lay outside the gene matches. Germline CDR1 reads DFQATT; CDR2 reads SNEGSKA (reference sequence). The CDR3 sequence: CSARDLNSGSLHYEQYF. In nucleotides, the CDR3 is TGCAGTGCTAGAGATCTTAATAGCGGGAGCCTCCATTACGAGCAGTACTTC.

V is TRBV3-1 and J is TRBJ2-5; D not certain. The germline gives CDR1 LGHDT, CDR2 YNNKEL (reference sequence). The CDR3 length is 13 residues. Trimming left V 1 base short and J 5 bases short, with 8 bases between. The DNA for the CDR3 is TGTGCCAGCAGCCAAGCTGGGTCCGAGACCCAGTACTTC. Protein sequence: CASSQAGSETQYF.

The chain uses TRBV6-1 and TRBJ1-3; possibly TRBD1 for D (5 bases). CDR3 size: 14 residues. V lost 2 bases and J 4 bases, leaving 9 bases between the germline ends. Germline CDR1 reads MNHNS; CDR2 reads SASEGT. The CDR3 reads CASSERGAGNTIYF. The CDR3 DNA follows: TGTGCCAGCAGTGAAAGGGGAGCCGGAAACACCATATATTTT.

V is TRBV20-1 and J is TRBJ2-7; D might be TRBD1 or TRBD2, each matching 6 bases. CDR1 and CDR2 from the germline V gene are DFQATT and SNEGSKA (reference sequence). The V end was cut by 2 bases, the J end by 6 bases, with 11 bases between. This CDR3 region has 12 residues. This CDR3 reads CSARMGGLEQYF. The CDR3 DNA reads TGCAGTGCTAGAATGGGGGGCCTCGAGCAGTACTTC.

This clonotype was seen more than once but under ten times. V is TRBV14 and J is TRBJ2-7; TRBD1 agrees at 9 bases. Losses at the gene ends were 0 bases for V and 3 bases for J; bases not matched to a gene: 9. Per the germline V gene, CDR1 is SGHDN and CDR2 is FVKESK. The CDR3 has 17 amino acids. Here the CDR3 DNA reads TGTGCCAGCAGCCAAGATCATGATTGGACAGGGGACTACGAGCAGTACTTC. Protein sequence: CASSQDHDWTGDYEQYF.

This chain uses TRBV7-8 with TRBJ2-7, with TRBD2 matching over 10 bases. In germline, CDR1 is SGHVS, CDR2 FQNEAQ. CDR3 size: 15 residues. V shed 3 bases, J shed 3 bases, and the junction held 5 bases outside the gene matches. CDR3 DNA sequence: TGTGCCAGCAGCTTCAGTAGCGGGAGGATCTACGAGCAGTACTTC. Protein: CASSFSSGRIYEQYF.

By sample fraction, this clonotype is medium-sized. The chain employs TRBV5-1 and TRBJ2-7; 8 nucleotides agree with TRBD1. Trimming cost V 4 bases and J 3 bases; bases outside gene matches: 9. This CDR3 is 15 amino acids long. Germline CDR1 SGHRS, CDR2 YFSETQ. For the CDR3, the DNA is TGCGCCAGCAGCAATTTACAGGGGGTTAACTACGAGCAGTACTTC. Amino acids: CASSNLQGVNYEQYF.

This clonotype was picked up many times. The J gene is TRBJ2-7, the V gene TRBV28; tentatively, D is TRBD2 (6 bases). V lost 6 bases and J 5 bases, leaving 11 bases between the germline ends. Germline CDR1 reads MDHEN; CDR2 reads SYDVKM. There are 12 residues in the CDR3. The CDR3: CASREGWDEQYF. CDR3 nucleotide sequence: TGTGCCAGCAGGGAGGGGTGGGACGAGCAGTACTTC.

In its sample, this clonotype was seen a few times. The junction departs from germline at one end; a sequencing error may be responsible. This sequence joins TRBV6-2 or TRBV6-3 and TRBJ1-1; D is unresolved. This CDR3 has 12 amino acids. CDR1 and CDR2 (germline): MNHEY, SVGEGT. The CDR3 bases are TGTGCCAGCAGTTACTCTGGCACTGAAACTTTCTTT. This codes for CASSYSGTETFF.

Concerning this clonotype: It may be a read error: a sequence one base away is much more abundant. The gene calls are TRBV28 and TRBJ1-2, with D perhaps matching TRBD1 (5 bases). Germline V gene data show CDR1 as MDHEN and CDR2 as SYDVKM. The length of the CDR3 is 19 residues. V lost 6 bases and J lost 0, with 26 bases in between. DNA of the CDR3: TGTGCCAGCAGGAATTTACAGGCTCTAATGAAATTAGCTAACTATGGCTACACCTTC. Protein: CASRNLQALMKLANYGYTF.

The rearrangement uses TRBV7-9 and TRBJ2-2; D is unclear. In germline, CDR1 is SEHNR, CDR2 FQNEAQ (reference sequence). The CDR3 contains 14 residues. Trimming left V 5 bases short and J 7 bases short, with 14 bases between. The CDR3 nucleotides are TGTGCCAGCAGCACCTCAGGAACCAGCGGGGAGCTGTTTTTT. Its translation is CASSTSGTSGELFF.

This clonotype was detected ten times or more. CDR3 sequence: CASSYSDPKASYEQYF. The DNA of the CDR3 is TGTGCCAGCAGTTACTCTGACCCAAAAGCGTCCTACGAGCAGTACTTC. The chain uses TRBV6-5 and TRBJ2-7; D is unclear. Germline lookup yields CDR1 MNHEY and CDR2 SVGAGI. V was trimmed by 0 bases and J by 1 base, leaving 13 bases between them. The CDR3 has 16 residues.

The chain is built from TRBV11-3 and TRBJ2-3; possible D gene TRBD1, 6 bases. The CDR3 runs 14 residues. CDR1 is SGHNT, CDR2 YENEEA, per germline. The ends were cut back, 4 bases at V and 2 bases at J, with 10 bases in the middle. CDR3 coding DNA: TGTGCCAGCAGCTCGGGACACCCCACAGATACGCAGTATTTT. This sequence encodes CASSSGHPTDTQYF.

The rearrangement links TRBV9 to TRBJ2-7; TRBD1 agrees at 7 bases. The CDR3 is made up of 14 amino acids. Germline V lookup: CDR1 SGDLS, CDR2 YYNGEE. The junction had 7 bases not matched to a gene; V was cut back by 3 bases and J by 4 bases. This CDR3 is CASSDGTEKYEQYF. The CDR3, as DNA: TGTGCCAGCAGCGATGGGACAGAAAAATACGAGCAGTACTTC.

This clonotype was counted ten times or more. V and J are TRBV12-3 or TRBV12-4 and TRBJ1-2; D is unresolved. V lost 6 bases and J lost 2, with 13 bases in between. CDR3 size: 14 residues. The CDR3 bases are TGTGCCAGCAGCCGCGAGGCCGGCAACTATGGCTACACCTTC. Translated: CASSREAGNYGYTF.

This chain connects TRBV25-1 to TRBJ2-7; D is ambiguous. There are 11 residues in the CDR3. The germline CDR1 and CDR2 sequences are MGHDK and SYGVNS. V was shortened by 5 bases and J by 4 bases, with 6 bases between the two germline ends. CDR3 sequence reads: CASSHVYEQYF. In nucleotides, the CDR3 is TGTGCCAGCAGTCACGTATACGAGCAGTACTTC.

The V and J genes are TRBV6-2 or TRBV6-3 and TRBJ2-3; tentative D call: TRBD2 (6 bases). CDR1 is MNHEY and CDR2 is SVGEGT in the germline V gene. The CDR3 is 13 residues long. V lost 6 bases and J 2 bases, leaving 9 bases between the germline ends. The DNA of the CDR3 is TGTGCCAGCAGACGGGAGAACACAGATACGCAGTATTTT. This gives the protein CASRRENTDTQYF.

This clonotype was seen many times. This chain links TRBV2 with TRBJ2-2; 9 bases align to TRBD1. CDR3 size: 15 residues. Germline V CDR1 and CDR2: SNHLY, FYNNEI. V gave up 6 bases and J gave up 0 bases; unmatched junction bases: 2. CDR3 bases: TGTGCCAGCAGCGGACAGGGGACGAACACCGGGGAGCTGTTTTTT. Its translation: CASSGQGTNTGELFF.

This clonotype was recorded at least ten times. The chain uses TRBV29-1 and TRBJ1-1, with D perhaps matching TRBD1 (6 bases). V was pared by 6 bases and J by 1 base, with 21 bases between. The CDR3 runs to 16 residues. Germline values: CDR1 SQVTM, CDR2 ANQGSEA. CDR3 residues: CSVVARQRRGNTEAFF. CDR3 nucleotides: TGCAGCGTGGTCGCACGCCAACGCAGGGGGAACACTGAAGCTTTCTTT.